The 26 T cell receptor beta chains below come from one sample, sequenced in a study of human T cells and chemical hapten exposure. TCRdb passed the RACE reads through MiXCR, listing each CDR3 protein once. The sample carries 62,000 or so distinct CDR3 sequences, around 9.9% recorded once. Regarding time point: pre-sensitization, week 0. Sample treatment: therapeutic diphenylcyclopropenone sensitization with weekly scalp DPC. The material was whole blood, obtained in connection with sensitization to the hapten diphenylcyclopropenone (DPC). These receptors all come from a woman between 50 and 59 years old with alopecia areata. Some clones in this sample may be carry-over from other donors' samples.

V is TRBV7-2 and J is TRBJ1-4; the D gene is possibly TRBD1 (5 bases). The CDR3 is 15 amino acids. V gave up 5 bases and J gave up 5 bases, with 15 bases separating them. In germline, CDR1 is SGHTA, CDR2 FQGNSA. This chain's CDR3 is CASSPMGPRNEKLFF. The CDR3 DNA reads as TGTGCCAGCAGCCCTATGGGGCCCCGGAATGAAAAACTGTTTTTT.

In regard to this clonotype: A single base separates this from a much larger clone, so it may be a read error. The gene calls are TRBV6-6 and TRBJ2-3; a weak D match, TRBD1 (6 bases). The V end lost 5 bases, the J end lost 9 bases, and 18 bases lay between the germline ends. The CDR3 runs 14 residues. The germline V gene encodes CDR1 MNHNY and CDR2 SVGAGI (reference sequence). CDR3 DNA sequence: TGTGCCAGCAGTAACCAGGGGCGGGCGGAGACGCAGTATTTT. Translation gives CASSNQGRAETQYF.

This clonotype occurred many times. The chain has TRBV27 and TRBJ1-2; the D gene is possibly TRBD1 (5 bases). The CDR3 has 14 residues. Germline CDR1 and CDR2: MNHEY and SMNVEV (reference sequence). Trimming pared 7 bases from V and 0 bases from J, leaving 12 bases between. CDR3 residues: CASTARGSNYGYTF. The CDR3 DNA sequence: TGTGCCAGCACTGCGAGGGGCTCTAACTATGGCTACACCTTC.

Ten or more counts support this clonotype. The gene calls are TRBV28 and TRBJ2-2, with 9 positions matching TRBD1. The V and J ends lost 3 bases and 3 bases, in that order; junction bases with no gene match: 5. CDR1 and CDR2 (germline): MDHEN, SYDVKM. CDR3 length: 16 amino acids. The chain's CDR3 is CASSFEGQGHTGELFF. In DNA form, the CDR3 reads TGTGCCAGCAGTTTTGAGGGACAGGGTCACACCGGGGAGCTGTTTTTT.

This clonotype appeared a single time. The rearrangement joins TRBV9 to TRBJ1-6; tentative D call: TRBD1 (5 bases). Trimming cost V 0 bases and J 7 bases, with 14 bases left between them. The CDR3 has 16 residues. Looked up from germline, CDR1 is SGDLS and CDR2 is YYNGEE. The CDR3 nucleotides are TGTGCCAGCAGCGTAGAACCGGGCAGGGAGAATTCACCCCTCCACTTT. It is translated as CASSVEPGRENSPLHF.

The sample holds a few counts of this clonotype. In DNA form, the CDR3 reads TGTGCCAGCGGTGGAGGAAAAAGGACGACCGACAATCAGCCCCAGCATTTT. Its protein is CASGGGKRTTDNQPQHF. The V and J genes are TRBV7-9 and TRBJ1-5, with D uncertain. Germline loops: CDR1 SEHNR, CDR2 FQNEAQ (reference sequence). The CDR3 totals 17 residues. The ends were cut back, 8 bases at V and 3 bases at J, with 23 bases in the middle.

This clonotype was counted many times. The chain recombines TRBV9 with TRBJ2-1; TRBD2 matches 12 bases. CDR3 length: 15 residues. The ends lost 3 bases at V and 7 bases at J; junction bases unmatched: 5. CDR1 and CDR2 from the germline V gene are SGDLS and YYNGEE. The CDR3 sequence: CASSDGTSGFNEQFF. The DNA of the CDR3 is TGTGCCAGCAGCGACGGGACTAGCGGGTTTAATGAGCAGTTCTTC.

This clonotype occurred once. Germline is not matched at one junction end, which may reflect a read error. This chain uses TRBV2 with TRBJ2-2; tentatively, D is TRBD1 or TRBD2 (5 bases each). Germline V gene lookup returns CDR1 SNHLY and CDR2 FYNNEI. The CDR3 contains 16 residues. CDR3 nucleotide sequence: TGTGCCAGCAGGAATCCGGGACGGAGAAACACCAGGGAGCTGTTTTTT. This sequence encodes CASRNPGRRNTRELFF.

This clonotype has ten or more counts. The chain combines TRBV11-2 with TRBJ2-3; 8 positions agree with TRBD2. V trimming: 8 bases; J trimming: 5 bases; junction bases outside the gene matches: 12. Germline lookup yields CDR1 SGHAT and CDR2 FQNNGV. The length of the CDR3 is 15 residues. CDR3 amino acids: CASLWTGGRGDTQYF. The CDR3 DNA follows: TGTGCCAGCCTCTGGACGGGAGGGCGTGGAGATACGCAGTATTTT.

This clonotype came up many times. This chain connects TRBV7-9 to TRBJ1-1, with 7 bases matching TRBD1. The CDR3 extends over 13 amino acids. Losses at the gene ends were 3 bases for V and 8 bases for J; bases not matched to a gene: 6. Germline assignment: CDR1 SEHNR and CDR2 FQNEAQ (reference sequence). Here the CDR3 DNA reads TGTGCCAGCAGCTTGGGACAGTCGTCCGAAGCTTTCTTT. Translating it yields CASSLGQSSEAFF.

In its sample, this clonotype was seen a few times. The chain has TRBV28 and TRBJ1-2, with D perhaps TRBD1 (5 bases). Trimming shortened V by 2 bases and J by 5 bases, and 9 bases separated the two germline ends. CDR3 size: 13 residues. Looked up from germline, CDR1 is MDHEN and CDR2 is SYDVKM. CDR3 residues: CASSLRQTYGYTF. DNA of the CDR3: TGTGCCAGCAGTTTAAGACAGACATATGGCTACACCTTC.

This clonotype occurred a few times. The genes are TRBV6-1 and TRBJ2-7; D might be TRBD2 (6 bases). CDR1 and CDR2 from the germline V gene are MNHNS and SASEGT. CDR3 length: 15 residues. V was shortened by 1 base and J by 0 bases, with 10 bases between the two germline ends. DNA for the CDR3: TGTGCCAGCAGTGAAGAGGCGGGGTTCTCCTACGAGCAGTACTTC. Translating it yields CASSEEAGFSYEQYF.

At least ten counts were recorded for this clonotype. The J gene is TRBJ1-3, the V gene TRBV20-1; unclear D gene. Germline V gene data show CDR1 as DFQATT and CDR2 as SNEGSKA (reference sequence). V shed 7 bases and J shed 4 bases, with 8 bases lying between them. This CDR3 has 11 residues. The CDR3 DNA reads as TGCAGTGTAGCAGCCGGAAACACCATATATTTT. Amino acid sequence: CSVAAGNTIYF.

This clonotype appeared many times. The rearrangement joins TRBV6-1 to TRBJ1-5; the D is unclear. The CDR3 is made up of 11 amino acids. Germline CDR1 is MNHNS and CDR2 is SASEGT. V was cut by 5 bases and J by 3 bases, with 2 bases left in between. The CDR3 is CASSFNQPQHF. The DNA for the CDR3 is TGTGCCAGCAGTTTCAATCAGCCCCAGCATTTT.

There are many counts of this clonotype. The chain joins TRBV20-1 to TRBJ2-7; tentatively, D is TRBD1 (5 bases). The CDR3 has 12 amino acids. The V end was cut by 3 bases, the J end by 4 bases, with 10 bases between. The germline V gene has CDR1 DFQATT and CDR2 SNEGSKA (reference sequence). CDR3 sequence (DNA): TGCAGTGCTAGGGCAGACAGTTACGAGCAGTACTTC. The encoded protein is CSARADSYEQYF.

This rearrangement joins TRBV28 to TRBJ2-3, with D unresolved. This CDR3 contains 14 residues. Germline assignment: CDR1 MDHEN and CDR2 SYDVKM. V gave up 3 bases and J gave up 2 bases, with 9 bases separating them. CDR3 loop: CASSFMGNTDTQYF. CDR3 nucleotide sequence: TGTGCCAGCAGTTTTATGGGTAACACAGATACGCAGTATTTT.

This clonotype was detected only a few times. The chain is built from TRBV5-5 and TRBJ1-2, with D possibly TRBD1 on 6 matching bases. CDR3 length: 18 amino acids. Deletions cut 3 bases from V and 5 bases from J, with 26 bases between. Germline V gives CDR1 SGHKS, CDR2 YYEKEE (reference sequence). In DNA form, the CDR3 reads TGTGCCAGCAGCTACGCCGGGGGCAGAATGGGCCAGGCTTATGGCTACACCTTC. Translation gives CASSYAGGRMGQAYGYTF.

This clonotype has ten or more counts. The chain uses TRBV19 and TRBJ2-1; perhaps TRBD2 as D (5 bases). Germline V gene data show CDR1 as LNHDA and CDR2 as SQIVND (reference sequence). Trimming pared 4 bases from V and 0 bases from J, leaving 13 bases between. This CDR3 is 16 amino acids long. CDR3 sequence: CASSKAGGSSYNEQFF. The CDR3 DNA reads TGTGCCAGTAGTAAGGCCGGCGGGTCCTCCTACAATGAGCAGTTCTTC. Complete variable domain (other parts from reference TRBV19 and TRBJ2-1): DGGITQSPKYLFRKEGQNVTLSCEQNLNHDAMYWYRQDPGQGLRLIYYSQIVNDFQKGDIAEGYSVSREKKESFPLTVTSAQKNPTAFYLCASSKAGGSSYNEQFFGPGTRLTVL.

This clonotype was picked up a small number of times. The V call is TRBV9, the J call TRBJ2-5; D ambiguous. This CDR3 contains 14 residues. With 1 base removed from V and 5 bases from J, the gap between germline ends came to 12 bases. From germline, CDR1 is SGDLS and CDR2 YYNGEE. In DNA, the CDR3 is TGTGCCAGCAGCGTACGTGGCATAGGGGAGACCCAGTACTTC. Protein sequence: CASSVRGIGETQYF.

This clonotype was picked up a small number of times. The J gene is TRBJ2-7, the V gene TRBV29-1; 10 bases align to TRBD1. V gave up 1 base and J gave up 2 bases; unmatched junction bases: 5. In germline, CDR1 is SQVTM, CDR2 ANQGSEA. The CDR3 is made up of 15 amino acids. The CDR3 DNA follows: TGCAGCGTTGAAGGCATGACAGGGGGCACCTACGAGCAGTACTTC. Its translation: CSVEGMTGGTYEQYF.

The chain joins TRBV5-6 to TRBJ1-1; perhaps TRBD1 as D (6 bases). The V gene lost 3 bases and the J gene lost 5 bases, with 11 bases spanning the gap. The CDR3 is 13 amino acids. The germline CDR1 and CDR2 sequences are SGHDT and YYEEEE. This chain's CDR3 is CASSSGQWTEAFF. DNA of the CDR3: TGTGCCAGCAGCTCAGGACAGTGGACTGAAGCTTTCTTT.

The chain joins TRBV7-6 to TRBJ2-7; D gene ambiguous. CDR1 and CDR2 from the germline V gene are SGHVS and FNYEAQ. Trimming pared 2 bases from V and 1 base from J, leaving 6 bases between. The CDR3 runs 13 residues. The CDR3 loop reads CASSLQQSYEQYF. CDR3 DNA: TGTGCCAGCAGCTTACAGCAATCCTACGAGCAGTACTTC.

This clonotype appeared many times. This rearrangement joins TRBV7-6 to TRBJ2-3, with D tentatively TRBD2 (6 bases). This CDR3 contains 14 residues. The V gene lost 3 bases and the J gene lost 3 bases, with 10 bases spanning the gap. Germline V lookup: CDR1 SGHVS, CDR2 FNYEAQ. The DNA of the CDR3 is TGTGCCAGCAGCTTGGAGGGGTATACAGATACGCAGTATTTT. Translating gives CASSLEGYTDTQYF.

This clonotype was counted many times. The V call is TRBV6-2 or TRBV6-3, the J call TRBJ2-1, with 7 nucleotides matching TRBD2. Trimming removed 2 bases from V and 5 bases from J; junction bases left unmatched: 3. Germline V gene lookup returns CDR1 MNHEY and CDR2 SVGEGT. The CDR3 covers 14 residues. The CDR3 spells CASSYPTSNNEQFF. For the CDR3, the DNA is TGTGCCAGCAGTTACCCGACTAGCAACAATGAGCAGTTCTTC.

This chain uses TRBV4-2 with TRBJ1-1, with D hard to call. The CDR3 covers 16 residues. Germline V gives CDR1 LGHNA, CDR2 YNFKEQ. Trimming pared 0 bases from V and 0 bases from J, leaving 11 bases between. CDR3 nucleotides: TGTGCCAGCAGCCAAGATGAAGGGTCCATGAACACTGAAGCTTTCTTT. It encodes CASSQDEGSMNTEAFF.

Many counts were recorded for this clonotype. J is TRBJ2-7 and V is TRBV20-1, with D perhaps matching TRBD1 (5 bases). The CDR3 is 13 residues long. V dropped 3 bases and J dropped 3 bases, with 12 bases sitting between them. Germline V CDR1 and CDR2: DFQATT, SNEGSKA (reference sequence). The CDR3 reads CSASGPQGYEQYF. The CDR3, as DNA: TGCAGTGCTAGTGGACCCCAGGGCTACGAGCAGTACTTC.